Listed here are 13 T cell receptor beta chains from one sample, sequenced in a study of memory B cells and T cells in multiple sclerosis. Sequenced by immunoSEQ multiplex PCR; TCRdb stores in-frame clones only, minus some. The table lists about 8,000 clones, around 60% of them singletons. The sample taken for sequencing was memory (CD45RO+) CD8+ T cells from blood. The receptor set was obtained from a human donor with multiple sclerosis.

The CDR3 bases are TGTGCCAGCAGCTTTGGGAGTCTCGCGGGAAACACCATATATTTT. Amino acid sequence: CASSFGSLAGNTIYF. The rearrangement joins TRBV9 to TRBJ1-3; no clear D gene. Germline V gene sequence: CDR1 SGDLS, CDR2 YYNGEE. V dropped 4 bases and J dropped 4 bases, with 15 bases sitting between them. There are 15 residues in the CDR3.

V gene TRBV6-5 combines with J gene TRBJ2-1; D remains ambiguous. The CDR3 loop spans 15 amino acids. Trimming shortened V by 4 bases and J by 0 bases, and 10 bases separated the two germline ends. Germline V gene lookup returns CDR1 MNHEY and CDR2 SVGAGI. The chain's CDR3 is CASSSGQSSYNEQFF. DNA for the CDR3: TGTGCCAGCAGTTCAGGTCAGAGCTCCTACAATGAGCAGTTCTTC.

The chain joins TRBV7-3 to TRBJ2-1; 10 bases align to TRBD2. The CDR3 is 16 amino acids. Trimming removed 1 base from V and 5 bases from J; junction bases left unmatched: 5. Germline CDR1 is SGHTA and CDR2 is FQGTGA. CDR3 in DNA: TGTGCCAGCAGCTTAAAAGGGACTAGCGATAACAATGAGCAGTTCTTC. It translates to CASSLKGTSDNNEQFF.

The chain is built from TRBV28 and TRBJ2-7, with 7 bases fitting TRBD2. This CDR3 spans 13 amino acids. Trimming took 1 base from V and 6 from J; bases not matched to a gene: 3. Germline V CDR1 and CDR2: MDHEN, SYDVKM. The CDR3 DNA sequence: TGTGCCAGCAGTTTATTTAGCGGGTTCGAGCAGTACTTC. This sequence encodes CASSLFSGFEQYF.

The chain carries TRBV5-6 and TRBJ2-5; D not resolved. V lost 3 bases to trimming and J lost 1 base, with 4 bases between them. This CDR3 region has 12 residues. CDR1 and CDR2 from the germline V gene are SGHDT and YYEEEE. The CDR3 sequence: CASSSSQETQYF. CDR3 nucleotide sequence: TGTGCCAGCAGCTCGAGCCAAGAGACCCAGTACTTC.

This chain links TRBV25-1 with TRBJ1-4; D is perhaps TRBD1 (5 bases). Germline CDR1 reads MGHDK; CDR2 reads SYGVNS. The CDR3 runs to 14 residues. Trimming shortened V by 7 bases and J by 7 bases, and 16 bases separated the two germline ends. The CDR3 protein is CASMGGYDGEKLFF. CDR3 nucleotide sequence: TGTGCCAGCATGGGGGGGTACGATGGTGAAAAACTGTTTTTT.

Comments on this clone: At one of its ends the junction is not consistent with the germline gene, which may arise from a read error. The V gene is TRBV7-7, the J gene TRBJ2-7; tentatively, D is TRBD2 (5 bases). CDR1 is SSHAT and CDR2 is FNYEAQ in the germline V gene (reference sequence). The CDR3 sequence is 13 residues long. The DNA for the CDR3 is TGTGCTAGCAGCCCGAACGGCCAGCGGGAGCAGTACTTC. This sequence encodes CASSPNGQREQYF.

The chain links TRBV6-5 to TRBJ2-7; TRBD2 matches 11 bases. Germline trimming cut 6 bases from V and 5 bases from J; bases unmatched to any gene: 9. The CDR3 totals 15 residues. The germline V gene encodes CDR1 MNHEY and CDR2 SVGAGI. CDR3 DNA: TGTGCCAGCAGCCGCCGGACTAGCGGGCTGAACGAGCAGTACTTC. Protein sequence: CASSRRTSGLNEQYF.

The chain's CDR3 is CASSLGSSGTEAFF. The CDR3, as DNA: TGTGCCAGCAGTTTAGGGTCCTCGGGCACTGAAGCTTTCTTT. This chain joins TRBV28 and TRBJ1-1; unclear D gene. Trimming removed 2 bases from V and 4 bases from J, with 11 bases in between. The V gene's germline CDR1 is MDHEN and CDR2 SYDVKM. CDR3 size: 14 residues.

This CDR3 is CASRSLAGGPENEQYF. As DNA, the CDR3 is TGTGCCAGCAGGTCTCTCGCGGGAGGGCCGGAGAACGAGCAGTACTTC. The rearrangement links TRBV2 to TRBJ2-7; 9 bases fit TRBD2. Germline CDR1 SNHLY, CDR2 FYNNEI. The CDR3 length is 16 residues. The junction had 14 bases not matched to a gene; V was cut back by 6 bases and J by 5 bases. The variable domain in full, with the rest retrieved from reference TRBV2 and TRBJ2-7, is EPEVTQTPSHQVTQMGQEVILRCVPISNHLYFYWYRQILGQKVEFLVSFYNNEISEKSEIFDDQFSVERPDGSNFTLKIRSTKLEDSAMYFCASRSLAGGPENEQYFGPGTRLTVT.

The chain uses TRBV6-4 and TRBJ1-1; 7 positions match TRBD1. V shed 3 bases and J 2 bases; nucleotides not matched to a gene: 3. The germline V gene encodes CDR1 MRHNA and CDR2 SNTAGT. This CDR3 comprises 14 residues. CDR3 loop: CASSEGTANTEAFF. CDR3 bases: TGTGCCAGCAGTGAGGGGACAGCAAACACTGAAGCTTTCTTT.

V gene TRBV7-3 combines with J gene TRBJ2-7; 7 bases map to TRBD2. Trimming took 5 bases from V and 4 from J; bases not matched to a gene: 14. This CDR3 has 16 residues. The germline V gene has CDR1 SGHTA and CDR2 FQGTGA. The CDR3 nucleotides read TGTGCCAGCAGCCGCAACCCTGCTGGCGGGAGTTACGAGCAGTACTTC. This gives the protein CASSRNPAGGSYEQYF.

There are a few counts of this clone. This CDR3 reads CASSQTGNQPQHF. The CDR3 nucleotides are TGCGCCAGCAGCCAGACAGGCAATCAGCCCCAGCATTTT. This chain connects TRBV4-1 to TRBJ1-5, with D possibly matching TRBD1 (5 bases). Trimming pared 3 bases from V and 2 bases from J, leaving 5 bases between. The CDR3 totals 13 residues. Germline CDR1 is MGHRA and CDR2 is YSYEKL.